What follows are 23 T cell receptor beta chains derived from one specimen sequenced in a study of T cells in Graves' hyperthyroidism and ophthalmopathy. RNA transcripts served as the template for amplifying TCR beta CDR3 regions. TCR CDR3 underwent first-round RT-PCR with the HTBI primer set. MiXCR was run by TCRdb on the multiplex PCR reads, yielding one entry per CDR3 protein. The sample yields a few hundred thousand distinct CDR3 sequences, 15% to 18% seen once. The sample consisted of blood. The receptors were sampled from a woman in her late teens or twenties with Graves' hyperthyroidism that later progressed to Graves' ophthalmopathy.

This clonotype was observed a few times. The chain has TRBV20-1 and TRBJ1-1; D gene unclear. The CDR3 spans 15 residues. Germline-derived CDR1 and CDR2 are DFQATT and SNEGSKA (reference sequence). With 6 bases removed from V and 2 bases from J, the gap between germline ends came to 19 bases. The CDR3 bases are TGCAGTGCGAGCGGCGGGCGGACGACTAACACTGAAGCTTTCTTT. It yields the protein CSASGGRTTNTEAFF.

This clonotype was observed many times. The CDR3 loop reads CASSSGREVAGTQYF. DNA of the CDR3: TGTGCCAGCAGCTCTGGGCGGGAGGTGGCAGGTACGCAGTATTTT. The gene calls are TRBV28 and TRBJ2-3, with 8 bases identical to TRBD2. The CDR3 sequence is 15 residues long. Germline loops: CDR1 MDHEN, CDR2 SYDVKM. V dropped 6 bases and J dropped 8; count of bases not matched to a gene: 13.

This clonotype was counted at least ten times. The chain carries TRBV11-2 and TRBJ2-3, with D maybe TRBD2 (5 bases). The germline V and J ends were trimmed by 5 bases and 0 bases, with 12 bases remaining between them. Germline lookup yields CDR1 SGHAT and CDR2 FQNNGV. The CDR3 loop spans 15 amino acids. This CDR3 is CASSPGFSSTDTQYF. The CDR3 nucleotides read TGTGCCAGCAGCCCGGGATTCTCCAGCACAGATACGCAGTATTTT.

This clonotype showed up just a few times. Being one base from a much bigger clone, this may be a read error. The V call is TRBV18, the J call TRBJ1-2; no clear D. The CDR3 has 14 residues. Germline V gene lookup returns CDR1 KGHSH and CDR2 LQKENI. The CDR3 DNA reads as TGTGCCGGCTCACCAAACCCCGGGGAAGATGGCTACACCTTC. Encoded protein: CAGSPNPGEDGYTF.

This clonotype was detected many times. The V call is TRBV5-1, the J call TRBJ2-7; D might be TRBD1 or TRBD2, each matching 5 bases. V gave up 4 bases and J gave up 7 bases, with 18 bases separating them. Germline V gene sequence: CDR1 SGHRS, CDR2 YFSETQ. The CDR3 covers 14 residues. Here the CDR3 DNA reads TGCGCCAGCAGCAATTGGGACCCTAGTGGGGAGCAGTACTTC. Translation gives CASSNWDPSGEQYF.

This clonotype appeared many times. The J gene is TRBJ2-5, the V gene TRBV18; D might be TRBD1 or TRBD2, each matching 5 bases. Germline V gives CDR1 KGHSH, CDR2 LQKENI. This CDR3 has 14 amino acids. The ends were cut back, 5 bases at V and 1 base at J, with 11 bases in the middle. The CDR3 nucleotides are TGTGCCAGCTCAGCCGGGGCCAGCCAAGAGACCCAGTACTTC. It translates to CASSAGASQETQYF. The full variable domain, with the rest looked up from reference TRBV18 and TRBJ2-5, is NAGVMQNPRHLVRRRGQEARLRCSPMKGHSHVYWYRQLPEEGLKFMVYLQKENIIDESGMPKERFSAEFPKEGPSILRIQQVVRGDSAAYFCASSAGASQETQYFGPGTRLLVL.

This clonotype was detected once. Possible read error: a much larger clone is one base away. The CDR3 DNA reads as TGCAGTGCTAGAGGACCTACCGGAAATAAGCAGTTCTTC. It specifies CSARGPTGNKQFF. V gene TRBV20-1 combines with J gene TRBJ2-1; D remains unclear. V lost 1 base, J lost 11 bases, and 15 bases lay in between. The CDR3 runs 13 residues. Germline CDR1 reads DFQATT; CDR2 reads SNEGSKA (reference sequence).

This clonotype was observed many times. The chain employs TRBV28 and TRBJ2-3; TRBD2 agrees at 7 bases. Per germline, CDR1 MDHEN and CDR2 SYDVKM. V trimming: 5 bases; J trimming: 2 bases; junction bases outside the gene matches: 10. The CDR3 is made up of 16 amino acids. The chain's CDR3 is CASSPTTSRITDTQYF. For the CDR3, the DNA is TGTGCCAGCAGTCCAACGACTAGCAGAATCACAGATACGCAGTATTTT.

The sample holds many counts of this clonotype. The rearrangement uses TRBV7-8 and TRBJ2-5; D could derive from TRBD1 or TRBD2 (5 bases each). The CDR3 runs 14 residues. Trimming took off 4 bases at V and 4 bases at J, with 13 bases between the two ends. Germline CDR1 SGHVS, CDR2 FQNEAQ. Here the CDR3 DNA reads TGTGCCAGCAGCTCACTAGGGACCCGAGAGACCCAGTACTTC. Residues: CASSSLGTRETQYF.

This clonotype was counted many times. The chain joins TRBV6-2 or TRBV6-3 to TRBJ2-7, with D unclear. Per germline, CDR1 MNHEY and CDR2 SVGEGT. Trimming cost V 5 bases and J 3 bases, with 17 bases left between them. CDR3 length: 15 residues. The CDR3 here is CASSAADWNLYEQYF. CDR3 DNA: TGTGCCAGCAGTGCCGCAGACTGGAATCTCTACGAGCAGTACTTC.

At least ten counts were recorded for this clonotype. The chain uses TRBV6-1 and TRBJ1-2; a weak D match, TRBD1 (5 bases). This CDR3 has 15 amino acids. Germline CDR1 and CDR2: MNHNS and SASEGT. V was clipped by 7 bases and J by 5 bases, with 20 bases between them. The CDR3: CASNPGRINLYGYTF. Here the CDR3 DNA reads TGTGCCAGCAACCCGGGGCGGATCAACCTTTATGGCTACACCTTC.

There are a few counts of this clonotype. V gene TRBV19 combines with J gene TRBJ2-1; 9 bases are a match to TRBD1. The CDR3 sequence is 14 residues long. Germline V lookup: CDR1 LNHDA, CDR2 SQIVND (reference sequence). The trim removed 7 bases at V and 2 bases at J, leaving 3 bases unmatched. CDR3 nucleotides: TGTGCCAGTACCCGACAGGGGGCCTACAATGAGCAGTTCTTC. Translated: CASTRQGAYNEQFF.

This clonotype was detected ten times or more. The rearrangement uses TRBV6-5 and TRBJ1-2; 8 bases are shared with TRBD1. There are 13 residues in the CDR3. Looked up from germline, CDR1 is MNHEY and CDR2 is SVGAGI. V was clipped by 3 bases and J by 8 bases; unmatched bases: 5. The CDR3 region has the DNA TGTGCCAGCAGTTATGGACAGGGAAGAGGCTACACCTTC. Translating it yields CASSYGQGRGYTF.

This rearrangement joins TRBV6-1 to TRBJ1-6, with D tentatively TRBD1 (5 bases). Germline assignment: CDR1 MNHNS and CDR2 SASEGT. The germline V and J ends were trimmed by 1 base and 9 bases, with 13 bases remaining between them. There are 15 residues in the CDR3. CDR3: CASSEGRQGGSPLHF. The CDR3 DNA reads TGTGCCAGCAGTGAAGGAAGGCAGGGTGGTTCACCCCTCCACTTT.

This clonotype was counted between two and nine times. CDR3 in amino acids: CAWTSESTGELFF. DNA of the CDR3: TGTGCCTGGACCTCGGAGAGCACCGGGGAGCTGTTTTTT. The chain uses TRBV30 and TRBJ2-2, with D uncertain. The germline CDR1 and CDR2 sequences are GTSNPN and SVGIG (reference sequence). This CDR3 region has 13 residues. V gave up 4 bases and J gave up 4 bases, with 10 bases separating them. Full variable domain (rest looked up from reference TRBV30 and TRBJ2-2): SQTIHQWPATLVQPVGSPLSLECTVEGTSNPNLYWYRQAAGRGLQLLFYSVGIGQISSEVPQNLSASRPQDRQFILSSKKLLLSDSGFYLCAWTSESTGELFFGEGSRLTVL.

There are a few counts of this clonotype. The CDR3 DNA reads TGCGCCAGCACCGAAGGGGCGGGAGGGGCGTACGAGCAGTACTTC. As protein: CASTEGAGGAYEQYF. The chain uses TRBV4-1 and TRBJ2-7; TRBD2 aligns across 9 bases. In germline, CDR1 is MGHRA, CDR2 YSYEKL. The CDR3 contains 15 residues. The V and J ends lost 7 bases and 4 bases, in that order; junction bases with no gene match: 11.

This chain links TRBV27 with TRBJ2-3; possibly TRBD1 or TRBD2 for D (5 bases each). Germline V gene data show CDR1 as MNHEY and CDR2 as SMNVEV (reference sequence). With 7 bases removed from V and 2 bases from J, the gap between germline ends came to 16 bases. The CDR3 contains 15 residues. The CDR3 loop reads CASTKGWGNTDTQYF. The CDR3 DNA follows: TGTGCCAGCACCAAGGGGTGGGGGAACACAGATACGCAGTATTTT.

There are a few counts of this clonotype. The CDR3 sequence is CASSNIAGGEREQFF. In DNA form, the CDR3 reads TGTGCCAGTAGTAACATAGCGGGAGGAGAGAGGGAGCAGTTCTTC. The V gene is TRBV19, the J gene TRBJ2-1, with 10 bases fitting TRBD2. Germline V gene data show CDR1 as LNHDA and CDR2 as SQIVND (reference sequence). V dropped 4 bases and J dropped 10; count of bases not matched to a gene: 10. The CDR3 has 15 residues.

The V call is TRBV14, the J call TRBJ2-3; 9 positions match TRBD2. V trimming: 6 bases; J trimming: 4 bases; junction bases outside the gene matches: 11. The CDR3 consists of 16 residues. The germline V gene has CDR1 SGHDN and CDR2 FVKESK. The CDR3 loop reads CASSFRLAGTSDTQYF. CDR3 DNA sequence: TGTGCCAGCAGTTTTCGGCTAGCGGGAACTTCAGATACGCAGTATTTT.

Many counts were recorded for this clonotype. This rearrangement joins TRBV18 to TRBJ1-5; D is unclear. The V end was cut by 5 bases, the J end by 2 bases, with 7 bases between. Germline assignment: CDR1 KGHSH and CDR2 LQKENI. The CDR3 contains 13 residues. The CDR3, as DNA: TGTGCCAGCTCAACGGATGGCAATCAGCCCCAGCATTTT. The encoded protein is CASSTDGNQPQHF.

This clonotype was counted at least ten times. The CDR3 loop is CSAAPGQANYGYTF. Written as DNA, the CDR3 is TGCAGCGCAGCGCCGGGACAGGCTAACTATGGCTACACCTTC. The gene calls are TRBV29-1 and TRBJ1-2, with 8 bases aligning to TRBD1. The CDR3 has 14 residues. Trimming removed 7 bases from V and 0 bases from J; junction bases left unmatched: 7. Germline V gene sequence: CDR1 SQVTM, CDR2 ANQGSEA.

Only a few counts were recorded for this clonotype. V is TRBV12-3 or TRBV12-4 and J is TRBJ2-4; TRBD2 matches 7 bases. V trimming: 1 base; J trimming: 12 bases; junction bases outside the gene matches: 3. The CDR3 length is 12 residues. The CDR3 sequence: CASSLGRLAQYF. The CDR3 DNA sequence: TGTGCCAGCAGTTTAGGGCGACTAGCTCAGTACTTC.

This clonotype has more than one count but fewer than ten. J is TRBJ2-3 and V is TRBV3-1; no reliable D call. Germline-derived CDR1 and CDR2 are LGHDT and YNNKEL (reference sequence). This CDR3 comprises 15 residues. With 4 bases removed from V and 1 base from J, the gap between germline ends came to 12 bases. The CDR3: CASSPPSARTDTQYF. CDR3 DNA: TGTGCCAGCAGCCCCCCAAGCGCCCGCACAGATACGCAGTATTTT.